The 25 T cell receptor beta chains below come from one sample, sequenced in a study of blood T cell repertoires in COVID-19. The table came from immunoSEQ multiplex PCR; TCRdb's copy has only in-frame clones and leaves some out. The profile covers hundreds of thousands of clones, with 86% appearing a single time and around 12% taken by the ten largest. The sample consisted of peripheral blood. Source of these receptors: a woman in her 70s with COVID-19, enrolled during active disease.

The rearrangement uses TRBV10-3 and TRBJ1-2; 12 bases match TRBD1. Germline V gene data show CDR1 as ENHRY and CDR2 as SYGVKD. The CDR3 length is 15 residues. Trimming cost V 6 bases and J 7 bases; bases outside gene matches: 9. CDR3 sequence (DNA): TGTGCCATCAGGACCGGGACAGGGGGCGACTTTGGCTACACCTTC. Its protein product is CAIRTGTGGDFGYTF.

The J gene is TRBJ2-2, the V gene TRBV29-1, with D tentatively TRBD2 (6 bases). The V end was cut by 4 bases, the J end by 0 bases, with 6 bases between. Germline V lookup: CDR1 SQVTM, CDR2 ANQGSEA. The CDR3 is made up of 13 amino acids. The CDR3 loop is CSVGGANTGELFF. The DNA for the CDR3 is TGCAGCGTTGGCGGGGCGAACACCGGGGAGCTGTTTTTT.

V gene TRBV2 combines with J gene TRBJ2-5; TRBD1 is a possible D gene (6 bases). CDR3 length: 14 amino acids. Germline CDR1 reads SNHLY; CDR2 reads FYNNEI. V was trimmed by 3 bases and J by 7 bases, leaving 15 bases between them. The CDR3 is CASSDIRTVMTQYF. In DNA form, the CDR3 reads TGTGCCAGCAGTGACATCAGGACAGTCATGACCCAGTACTTC.

The chain carries TRBV19 and TRBJ2-1, with 11 bases that match TRBD2. Losses at the gene ends were 9 bases for V and 2 bases for J; bases not matched to a gene: 3. The CDR3 loop spans 14 amino acids. Germline loops: CDR1 LNHDA, CDR2 SQIVND (reference sequence). The CDR3 reads CARTSGGTYNEQFF. The CDR3 nucleotides read TGTGCCAGAACTAGCGGGGGCACCTACAATGAGCAGTTCTTC.

This rearrangement joins TRBV18 to TRBJ2-3; D call uncertain. Trimming took off 3 bases at V and 5 bases at J, with 9 bases between the two ends. The CDR3 consists of 13 residues. In germline, CDR1 is KGHSH, CDR2 LQKENI. CDR3 in DNA: TGTGCCAGCTCACCGAACCCGGGAGATACGCAGTATTTT. Translating it yields CASSPNPGDTQYF.

V usage is TRBV2 and J usage is TRBJ1-3; 8 bases agree with TRBD1. V trimming: 7 bases; J trimming: 0 bases; junction bases outside the gene matches: 5. Germline loops: CDR1 SNHLY, CDR2 FYNNEI. This CDR3 has 15 amino acids. CDR3 DNA sequence: TGTGCCAGCACCACAGGACAGGGCTCTGGAAACACCATATATTTT. Protein: CASTTGQGSGNTIYF. Full variable domain (outside the CDR3, taken from reference TRBV2 and TRBJ1-3): EPEVTQTPSHQVTQMGQEVILRCVPISNHLYFYWYRQILGQKVEFLVSFYNNEISEKSEIFDDQFSVERPDGSNFTLKIRSTKLEDSAMYFCASTTGQGSGNTIYFGEGSWLTVV.

This clone came up a few times. The chain couples TRBV7-2 to TRBJ1-2, with TRBD1 matching 9 bases. This CDR3 is 14 amino acids long. CDR1 and CDR2 (germline): SGHTA, FQGNSA. Trimming took 2 bases from V and 3 from J; bases not matched to a gene: 1. In nucleotides, the CDR3 is TGTGCCAGCAGCTTACGACAGGGGGACTATGGCTACACCTTC. Translating gives CASSLRQGDYGYTF.

This chain links TRBV6-5 with TRBJ2-2, with a tentative D call TRBD1 (6 bases). Germline lookup yields CDR1 MNHEY and CDR2 SVGAGI. This CDR3 is 13 amino acids long. The V gene lost 5 bases and the J gene lost 6 bases, with 10 bases spanning the gap. CDR3 sequence (DNA): TGTGCCAGCAGTATCAGGGGTCCCGGGGAGCTGTTTTTT. This codes for CASSIRGPGELFF.

J is TRBJ2-7 and V is TRBV6-4, with D unclear. Trimming shortened V by 7 bases and J by 3 bases, and 13 bases separated the two germline ends. This CDR3 has 13 residues. Germline V CDR1 and CDR2: MRHNA, SNTAGT. CDR3 protein: CASIPHSDYEQYF. CDR3 bases: TGTGCCAGCATACCTCACAGTGACTACGAGCAGTACTTC.

The chain employs TRBV11-2 and TRBJ2-1; 8 nucleotides align to TRBD2. Trimming at V came to 0 bases and at J to 15 bases, leaving 10 bases not matched to a gene. Germline V CDR1 and CDR2: SGHAT, FQNNGV. CDR3 length equals 14 residues. The CDR3 nucleotides are TGTGCCAGCAGCTTAGATCGGGAGGGACACCTCCCGTTCTTC. It is translated as CASSLDREGHLPFF.

This chain connects TRBV4-1 to TRBJ1-2; possibly TRBD1 for D (5 bases). The V end was cut by 0 bases, the J end by 3 bases, with 8 bases between. CDR3 size: 14 residues. Germline assignment: CDR1 MGHRA and CDR2 YSYEKL. The CDR3 is CASSQDRVYYGYTF. DNA for the CDR3: TGCGCCAGCAGCCAAGACAGGGTTTACTATGGCTACACCTTC.

This clone appeared a few times. This chain links TRBV12-5 with TRBJ2-1, with D perhaps matching TRBD2 (7 bases). From germline, CDR1 is LGHNT and CDR2 FRNRAP. The CDR3 is made up of 15 amino acids. The ends were cut back, 4 bases at V and 9 bases at J, with 19 bases in the middle. The CDR3 coding sequence is TGTGCTAGTGGTTCCCGCGGGGGCCCGTGGGGTGAGCAGTTCTTC. This sequence encodes CASGSRGGPWGEQFF.

A note on this clone: The sample carries other DNA sequences with the same CDR3. The chain is built from TRBV7-9 and TRBJ2-5, with a possible D match to TRBD2 (6 bases). The CDR3 runs to 14 residues. V dropped 6 bases and J dropped 3 bases, with 14 bases sitting between them. The germline V gene has CDR1 SEHNR and CDR2 FQNEAQ (reference sequence). CDR3: CASSLGGIEETQYF. DNA of the CDR3: TGTGCCAGCAGTCTCGGAGGGATTGAAGAGACCCAGTACTTC. Supplemented by reference TRBV7-9 and TRBJ2-5, the full variable domain reads DTGVSQNPRHKITKRGQNVTFRCDPISEHNRLYWYRQTLGQGPEFLTYFQNEAQLEKSRLLSDRFSAERPKGSFSTLEIQRTEQGDSAMYLCASSLGGIEETQYFGPGTRLLVL.

V usage is TRBV6-5 and J usage is TRBJ1-2, with D unclear. Germline V CDR1 and CDR2: MNHEY, SVGAGI. Trimming pared 5 bases from V and 3 bases from J, leaving 13 bases between. This CDR3 spans 14 amino acids. CDR3: CASSPPGGYYGYTF. As DNA, the CDR3 is TGTGCCAGCAGTCCACCCGGAGGTTACTATGGCTACACCTTC.

The chain couples TRBV5-1 to TRBJ1-1; D is perhaps TRBD1 (6 bases). The CDR3 is made up of 14 amino acids. Per the germline V gene, CDR1 is SGHRS and CDR2 is YFSETQ. Trimming stripped 2 bases from V and 1 base from J, with 9 bases between. As DNA, the CDR3 is TGCGCCAGCAGCTTTGGCAGGGGGAACACTGAAGCTTTCTTT. As protein: CASSFGRGNTEAFF. The full variable domain, rest sourced from reference TRBV5-1 and TRBJ1-1, is KAGVTQTPRYLIKTRGQQVTLSCSPISGHRSVSWYQQTPGQGLQFLFEYFSETQRNKGNFPGRFSGRQFSNSRSEMNVSTLELGDSALYLCASSFGRGNTEAFFGQGTRLTVV.

This chain connects TRBV4-1 to TRBJ2-7; possible D gene TRBD1, 6 bases. The germline CDR1 and CDR2 sequences are MGHRA and YSYEKL. Deletions cut 4 bases from V and 6 bases from J, with 13 bases between. This CDR3 region has 13 residues. CDR3 nucleotide sequence: TGCGCCAGCAGCCCTCAGGGGACGGCCGAGCAGTACTTC. As protein: CASSPQGTAEQYF.

The chain is built from TRBV5-5 and TRBJ1-2, with 11 bases fitting TRBD1. V gave up 5 bases and J gave up 2 bases; unmatched junction bases: 5. Per the germline V gene, CDR1 is SGHKS and CDR2 is YYEKEE (reference sequence). The CDR3 spans 15 residues. CDR3 sequence reads: CASRGTGGLNYGYTF. For the CDR3, the DNA is TGTGCCAGCAGAGGGACAGGGGGGCTCAACTATGGCTACACCTTC. The entire variable domain, with the rest obtained from reference TRBV5-5 and TRBJ1-2, is as follows: DAGVTQSPTHLIKTRGQQVTLRCSPISGHKSVSWYQQVLGQGPQFIFQYYEKEERGRGNFPDRFSARQFPNYSSELNVNALLLGDSALYLCASRGTGGLNYGYTFGSGTRLTVV.

The rearrangement joins TRBV9 to TRBJ1-1; D is ambiguous. Trimming stripped 0 bases from V and 1 base from J, with 7 bases between. Germline V gene data show CDR1 as SGDLS and CDR2 as YYNGEE. The CDR3 length is 14 residues. DNA for the CDR3: TGTGCCAGCAGCGTAGTCATGTCGAACACTGAAGCTTTCTTT. This translates into CASSVVMSNTEAFF.

This chain connects TRBV7-8 to TRBJ2-3, with 8 bases that match TRBD2. V shed 2 bases, J shed 2 bases, and the junction held 6 bases outside the gene matches. The CDR3 runs to 16 residues. From germline, CDR1 is SGHVS and CDR2 FQNEAQ. The CDR3 DNA follows: TGTGCCAGCAGCTTATCGGGAGCGGGGGCCACAGATACGCAGTATTTT. The encoded protein is CASSLSGAGATDTQYF.

The chain links TRBV4-1 to TRBJ2-1, with TRBD2 identical over 8 bases. Germline CDR1 and CDR2: MGHRA and YSYEKL. Trimming at V came to 2 bases and at J to 10 bases, leaving 4 bases not matched to a gene. This CDR3 has 13 residues. The CDR3 nucleotides read TGCGCCAGCAGCCAATTAAGCGGGGGAGAGCAGTTCTTC. This gives the protein CASSQLSGGEQFF.

The chain combines TRBV7-2 with TRBJ1-1; D not certain. The CDR3 loop spans 11 amino acids. Trimming left V 5 bases short and J 6 bases short, with 7 bases between. Germline V CDR1 and CDR2: SGHTA, FQGNSA. CDR3 nucleotide sequence: TGTGCCAGCAGCGCAGGTCCTGAAGCTTTCTTT. Its translation is CASSAGPEAFF.

V usage is TRBV24-1 and J usage is TRBJ1-4; maybe TRBD1 (6 bases). Germline lookup yields CDR1 KGHDR and CDR2 SFDVKD. This CDR3 contains 16 residues. V lost 8 bases and J 8 bases, leaving 23 bases between the germline ends. CDR3 region: CATKAARGPPGEKLFF. CDR3 sequence (DNA): TGTGCCACCAAGGCGGCCAGGGGACCGCCGGGGGAAAAACTGTTTTTT.

The chain joins TRBV5-1 to TRBJ2-7, with 9 bases identical to TRBD1. The V gene end was trimmed by 5 bases and the J gene end by 3 bases; junction bases not matched to a gene: 6. CDR1 SGHRS and CDR2 YFSETQ come from the germline V gene. This CDR3 is built from 14 residues. The CDR3 is CASRPGQGNYEQYF. Written as DNA, the CDR3 is TGCGCCAGCAGGCCCGGACAGGGGAACTACGAGCAGTACTTC.

The rearrangement uses TRBV9 and TRBJ2-5, with D hard to call. The CDR3 spans 13 residues. Germline V gene lookup returns CDR1 SGDLS and CDR2 YYNGEE. Between the trimmed V and J ends, which lost 2 bases and 1 base, there was a span of 6 bases. CDR3 protein: CASSVSSQETQYF. As DNA, the CDR3 is TGTGCCAGCAGCGTCTCGAGCCAAGAGACCCAGTACTTC.

The rearrangement links TRBV7-2 to TRBJ2-3, with D perhaps matching TRBD2 (6 bases). V lost 4 bases and J 7 bases, leaving 15 bases between the germline ends. This CDR3 is 14 amino acids long. CDR1 and CDR2 from the germline V gene are SGHTA and FQGNSA. CDR3 DNA sequence: TGTGCCAGCAGCTCCAAGGGCGGGGTTAATACGCAGTATTTT. Translated, it gives CASSSKGGVNTQYF.